Below, 14 T cell receptor beta chains from the same sample are listed, as sequenced in a study of cytomegalovirus exposure and HLA in healthy donors. Use of 60 Vbeta and 13 Jbeta primers characterized the PCR. The method was immunoSEQ multiplex PCR; TCRdb's version includes in-frame clones alone and lacks a portion of them. The sample comprises around 150,000 clones, approximately 80% of which are singletons, and 1.5% to 2% rests with the top ten. Sequencing was carried out using PBMCs. The receptors stem from a woman younger than 30 in good health and CMV-seronegative.

This rearrangement joins TRBV4-2 to TRBJ1-4, with D possibly matching TRBD1 (6 bases). Trimming stripped 1 base from V and 5 bases from J, with 14 bases between. From germline, CDR1 is LGHNA and CDR2 YNFKEQ. The CDR3 runs 16 residues. The CDR3 loop is CASSQALGGGNEKLFF. CDR3 bases: TGTGCCAGCAGCCAAGCGTTAGGGGGGGGAAATGAAAAACTGTTTTTT.

The CDR3: CASSLRTVYQETQYF. The DNA of the CDR3 is TGTGCCAGCAGCTTAAGGACAGTCTACCAAGAGACCCAGTACTTC. The chain carries TRBV7-9 and TRBJ2-5, with D possibly TRBD1 on 6 matching bases. This CDR3 region has 15 residues. The ends were cut back, 2 bases at V and 0 bases at J, with 10 bases in the middle. Germline CDR1 SEHNR, CDR2 FQNEAQ (reference sequence).

The chain joins TRBV5-1 to TRBJ2-7; weak D call: TRBD1 (6 bases). This CDR3 is built from 15 residues. The germline V gene encodes CDR1 SGHRS and CDR2 YFSETQ. Trimming pared 0 bases from V and 3 bases from J, leaving 13 bases between. This CDR3 reads CASSLAAGTYYEQYF. CDR3 bases: TGCGCCAGCAGCTTGGCGGCAGGGACATACTACGAGCAGTACTTC.

V and J are TRBV4-1 and TRBJ1-1; D may be TRBD1 (6 bases). V dropped 1 base and J dropped 1 base, with 7 bases sitting between them. The CDR3 runs 14 residues. In germline, CDR1 is MGHRA, CDR2 YSYEKL. The CDR3 DNA reads as TGCGCCAGCAGCCAAGTACAGGGGAACACTGAAGCTTTCTTT. Its protein product is CASSQVQGNTEAFF.

V and J are TRBV28 and TRBJ2-1; D is undetermined. Germline V lookup: CDR1 MDHEN, CDR2 SYDVKM. This CDR3 comprises 15 residues. V dropped 1 base and J dropped 6 bases, with 13 bases sitting between them. This CDR3 reads CASSLFRPSSNEQFF. CDR3 coding DNA: TGTGCCAGCAGTTTATTTCGCCCGAGTAGCAATGAGCAGTTCTTC.

V usage is TRBV6-5 and J usage is TRBJ2-7; TRBD1 matches at 7 bases. CDR1 and CDR2 (germline): MNHEY, SVGAGI. V trimming: 2 bases; J trimming: 1 base; junction bases outside the gene matches: 2. The CDR3 totals 14 residues. The CDR3 DNA reads as TGTGCCAGCAGTTACAAGGACAGGTCCTACGAGCAGTACTTC. The encoded protein is CASSYKDRSYEQYF.

The chain carries TRBV10-3 and TRBJ1-5; 8 bases agree with TRBD1. There are 14 residues in the CDR3. Germline CDR1 ENHRY, CDR2 SYGVKD. The J segment lost 7 bases and the V segment lost 4 bases, leaving 6 bases of the junction unmatched. The DNA for the CDR3 is TGTGCCATCAGTGTAGGACAGGGCGAACAGCCCCAGCATTTT. Protein product: CAISVGQGEQPQHF.

The V call is TRBV29-1, the J call TRBJ1-3, with D hard to call. CDR1 SQVTM and CDR2 ANQGSEA come from the germline V gene. The CDR3 extends over 15 amino acids. The germline V and J ends were trimmed by 0 bases and 4 bases, with 13 bases remaining between them. In DNA form, the CDR3 reads TGCAGCGTTGAAGATCAGGCAGTTTCGGGAAACACCATATATTTT. This gives the protein CSVEDQAVSGNTIYF.

This clone was found once. The chain has TRBV7-3 and TRBJ2-7; possible D gene TRBD2, 7 bases. With 0 bases removed from V and 2 bases from J, the gap between germline ends came to 14 bases. Per the germline V gene, CDR1 is SGHTA and CDR2 is FQGTGA. CDR3 size: 16 residues. The DNA of the CDR3 is TGTGCCAGCAGCTTAACAGGGGGACTATCCCCCTACGAGCAGTACTTC. It codes for CASSLTGGLSPYEQYF. Looking up the rest from reference TRBV7-3 and TRBJ2-7 gives the full variable domain: GAGVSQTPSNKVTEKGKYVELRCDPISGHTALYWYRQSLGQGPEFLIYFQGTGAADDSGLPNDRFFAVRPEGSVSTLKIQRTERGDSAVYLCASSLTGGLSPYEQYFGPGTRLTVT.

This chain connects TRBV25-1 to TRBJ1-3, with D hard to call. From germline, CDR1 is MGHDK and CDR2 SYGVNS. CDR3 length equals 13 residues. Trimming left V 1 base short and J 8 bases short, with 9 bases between. CDR3 sequence reads: CASSESGSDTIYF. The CDR3 bases are TGTGCCAGCAGTGAATCAGGTTCGGACACCATATATTTT.

The chain joins TRBV7-9 to TRBJ1-6; TRBD1 matches at 7 bases. Germline CDR1 reads SEHNR; CDR2 reads FQNEAQ (reference sequence). Germline trimming cut 1 base from V and 5 bases from J; bases unmatched to any gene: 8. This CDR3 is 17 amino acids long. CDR3 amino acids: CASSLGLGQVNNSPLHF. CDR3 DNA sequence: TGTGCCAGCAGCTTAGGCTTAGGACAGGTGAATAATTCACCCCTCCACTTT.

V and J are TRBV4-1 and TRBJ1-1; 7 bases map to TRBD1. CDR3 size: 16 residues. V was clipped by 0 bases and J by 3 bases; unmatched bases: 7. The germline V gene has CDR1 MGHRA and CDR2 YSYEKL. The CDR3 here is CASSQDRGGSDTEAFF. The CDR3 nucleotides read TGCGCCAGCAGCCAAGATCGAGGGGGCAGTGACACTGAAGCTTTCTTT.

The CDR3: CASSVDGQVNSPLHF. The CDR3 DNA sequence: TGTGCCAGCAGCGTAGACGGACAGGTTAATTCACCCCTCCACTTT. The chain links TRBV9 to TRBJ1-6; 7 bases fit TRBD1. This CDR3 region has 15 residues. V shed 0 bases and J 6 bases; nucleotides not matched to a gene: 3. Germline lookup yields CDR1 SGDLS and CDR2 YYNGEE.

The chain joins TRBV2 to TRBJ2-7; D is possibly TRBD1 (5 bases). The CDR3 sequence is 11 residues long. The V and J ends lost 4 bases and 10 bases respectively, with 11 bases between them. Germline values: CDR1 SNHLY, CDR2 FYNNEI. CDR3 residues: CASSARTKQYF. The DNA for the CDR3 is TGTGCCAGCAGTGCACGGACAAAACAGTACTTC.